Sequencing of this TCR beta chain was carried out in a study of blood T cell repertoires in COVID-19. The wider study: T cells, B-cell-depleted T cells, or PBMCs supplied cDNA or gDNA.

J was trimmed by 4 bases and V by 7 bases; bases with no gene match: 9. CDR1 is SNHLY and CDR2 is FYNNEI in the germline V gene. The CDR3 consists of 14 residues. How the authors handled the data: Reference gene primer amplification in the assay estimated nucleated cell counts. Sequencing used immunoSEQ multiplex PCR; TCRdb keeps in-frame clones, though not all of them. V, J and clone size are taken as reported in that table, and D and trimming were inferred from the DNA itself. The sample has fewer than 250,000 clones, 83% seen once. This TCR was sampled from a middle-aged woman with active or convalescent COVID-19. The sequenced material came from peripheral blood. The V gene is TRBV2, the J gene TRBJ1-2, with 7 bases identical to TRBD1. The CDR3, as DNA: TGTGCCAGCAAGATTAGGGACAGTTCCTATGGCTACACCTTC. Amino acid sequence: CASKIRDSSYGYTF.